This TCR beta chain was obtained from a study of blood T cells in healthy people across ages. Sample-barcoded 5' priming and a J-beta primer mix drove a second PCR of roughly 6 to 12 cycles. Sequencing recovered at least 3 million CDR3-containing paired-end reads from each sample. Each CDR3 protein is one row after TCRdb ran MiXCR on the 5' RACE reads. The sample has fewer than 2,000,000 distinct CDR3 sequences, about 31% seen once. This clonotype was found once. Its antigen remains unknown. Points from the study as a whole: TCR beta diversity per million T cells fell roughly linearly with age. The long-lived group displayed more naive CD4+ cells, plus higher diversity, than the aged donors did.

Researchers collected about 9.1 milliliters of peripheral blood from every single donor. With 3 bases removed from V and 11 bases from J, the gap between germline ends came to 23 bases. CDR3 length equals 15 residues. The germline gives CDR1 SGDLS, CDR2 YYNGEE. The TCR originated in a woman in her twenties or thirties in good health. Specimen: blood. The V gene is TRBV9, the J gene TRBJ2-5, with D tentatively TRBD2 (5 bases). The CDR3 loop is CASSAEWTPYNEQYF. CDR3 bases: TGTGCCAGCAGCGCTGAATGGACTCCGTACAATGAGCAGTACTTC. The complete variable domain, with remaining parts taken from reference TRBV9 and TRBJ2-5, reads DSGVTQTPKHLITATGQRVTLRCSPRSGDLSVYWYQQSLDQGLQFLIQYYNGEERAKGNILERFSAQQFPDLHSELNLSSLELGDSALYFCASSAEWTPYNEQYFGPGTRLLVL.